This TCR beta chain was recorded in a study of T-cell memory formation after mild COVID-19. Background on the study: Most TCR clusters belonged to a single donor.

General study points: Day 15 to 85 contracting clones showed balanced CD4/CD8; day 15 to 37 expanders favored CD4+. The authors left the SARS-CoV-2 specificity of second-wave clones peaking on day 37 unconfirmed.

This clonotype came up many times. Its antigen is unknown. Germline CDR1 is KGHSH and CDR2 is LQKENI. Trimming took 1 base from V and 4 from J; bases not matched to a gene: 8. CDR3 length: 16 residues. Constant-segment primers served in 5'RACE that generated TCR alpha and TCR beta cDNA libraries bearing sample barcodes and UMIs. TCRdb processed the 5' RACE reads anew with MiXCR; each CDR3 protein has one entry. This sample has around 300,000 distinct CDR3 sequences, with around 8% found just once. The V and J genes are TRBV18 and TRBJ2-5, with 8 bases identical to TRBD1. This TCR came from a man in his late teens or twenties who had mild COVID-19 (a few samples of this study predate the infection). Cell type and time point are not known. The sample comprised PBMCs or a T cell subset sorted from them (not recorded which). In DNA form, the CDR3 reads TGTGCCAGCTCACCACGGCAGGGGGCAGGAGGAGAGACCCAGTACTTC. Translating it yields CASSPRQGAGGETQYF.